This T cell receptor (beta chain) stems from a study of post-analysis software for immune sequencing data. The TCR beta cDNA libraries contained unique molecular identifiers. TCRdb re-derived calls from the PCR reads in MiXCR, one entry per CDR3 protein. The table includes hundreds of thousands of distinct CDR3 sequences, approximately 53% detected once. The sequencing input was blood. The receptor comes from a girl aged 10-17 years with multiple sclerosis.

This CDR3 is CASSPGGHGTDTQYF. The CDR3 DNA sequence: TGCGCCAGCAGCCCTGGGGGACATGGCACAGATACGCAGTATTTT. The chain is built from TRBV5-1 and TRBJ2-3, with a possible D match to TRBD1 (6 bases). V was shortened by 4 bases and J by 1 base, with 13 bases between the two germline ends. This CDR3 has 15 amino acids. Germline CDR1 reads SGHRS; CDR2 reads YFSETQ.